The T cell receptor beta chain described here comes from a study of OX40 agonist ivuxolimab in advanced cancers. Background on the whole study: Ivuxolimab was a fully human IgG2 agonistic monoclonal antibody targeting the costimulatory receptor OX40 (CD134). Of the approximately 50 dose-escalation patients, hepatocellular carcinoma was present in 19, melanoma in some 15, renal cell carcinoma in 9 and head and neck cancer in 9. The paper covers the monotherapy dose-escalation part of the phase I ivuxolimab trial, which included N ≈ 57 patients. Partial responses occurred in three dose-escalation patients: two with cutaneous melanoma and one with hepatocellular carcinoma. Peripheral TCRbeta sequencing aimed to test whether ivuxolimab altered TCR sequence diversity and caused clonal T-cell expansion. The dose-escalation cohort was about 86% male with a mean age of approximately 59 years, ranging from 23 to 79. Prior anti-PD-1, anti-PD-L1 or anti-CTLA-4 therapy was permitted, and checkpoint inhibitors had been received by 30% to 40% of dose-escalation patients. Intravenous ivuxolimab was administered to patients every 2 weeks at six dose levels: 0.01, 0.1, 0.3, 1.5, 3 and 10 mg/kg.

To sequence the TCRbeta CDR3 region, genomic DNA was isolated from the sorted cells. The immunoSEQ Assay was used for sequencing of TCRbeta CDR3 regions. TCRdb provides this immuneACCESS table in a form limited to in-frame rearrangements. Some clones are lacking; in checked studies, under half of them reflect an unresolved V gene, and why the rest are absent is not known. This sample is represented by approximately 68,000 clones; just over 85% of them were singletons. The ten largest make up 0.86% of the sample. Patients with autoimmune disease history or receiving systemic immunosuppression were excluded from the trial. Peripheral blood for TCR sequencing was drawn from every dose cohort at baseline, at cycle 4 day 1 and at cycle 7 day 1. The samples were taken from a phase I, first-in-human, multicenter, open-label dose-escalation trial of ivuxolimab. The trial enrolled adults with locally advanced or metastatic head and neck squamous cell, hepatocellular, melanoma or renal cell carcinoma. CD4+ and CD8+ T cells were sorted separately from peripheral blood before TCR sequencing.

Comment on this clone: Its antigen specificity is not known. The sample holds no much larger clone one base away, and base qualities are not on file.

Trimming removed 2 bases from V and 2 bases from J; the gene matches leave 4 bases unexplained. Its CDR3 holds 16 amino acids, cysteine through phenylalanine. The retained sequence is limited to the CDR3, 48 bases, with the frame set at the first base. CDR1 is given as SGHVS and CDR2 as FNYEAQ, both from the germline V gene. Overall study outcomes, separate from this receptor: Low levels of normalized T-cell clonal expansion were also seen in some patients who did not respond. Partial responders in the 0.1-3.0 mg/kg groups had among the lowest normalized peripheral clonal expansion, especially among CD8+ T cells. Which antigens the clonally expanded peripheral T cells were specific for was not determined. After ivuxolimab, more expanded clones were found on average in CD8+ T cells than in CD4+ T cells. At doses from 0.1 to 3.0 mg/kg, clonal expansion was seen in both CD4+ and CD8+ blood T cells between baseline and week 6.

The sample in question was CD4+ or CD8+ T cells sorted from blood, obtained in a trial of the OX40 agonist ivuxolimab. This clonotype was obtained from an adult with an advanced solid tumor such as melanoma, head and neck, liver or kidney cancer. The chain uses TRBV7-6 and TRBJ2-2, and 8 junction bases match TRBD1. The DNA reads TGTGCCAGCAGCTTAATGGACAGGGCTAACACCGGGGAGCTGTTTTTT. This codes for CASSLMDRANTGELFF.